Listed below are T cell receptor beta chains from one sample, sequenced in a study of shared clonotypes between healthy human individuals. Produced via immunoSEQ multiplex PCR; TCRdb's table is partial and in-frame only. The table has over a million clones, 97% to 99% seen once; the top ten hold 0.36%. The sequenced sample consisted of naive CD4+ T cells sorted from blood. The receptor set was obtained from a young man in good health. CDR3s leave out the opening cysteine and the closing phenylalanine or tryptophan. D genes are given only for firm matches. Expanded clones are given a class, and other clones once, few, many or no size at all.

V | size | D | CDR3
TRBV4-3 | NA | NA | ASSQDRGTGQIAKNIQY
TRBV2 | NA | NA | ASAPGQKNTEAF
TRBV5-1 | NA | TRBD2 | ASSPTGGRASYEQY
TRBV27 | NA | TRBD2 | ASRGAGGYEQY
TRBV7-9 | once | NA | ASGQDGQPQH
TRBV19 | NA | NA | ASSMRATSSGNTIY
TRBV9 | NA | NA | ASSGATRNAKNIQY
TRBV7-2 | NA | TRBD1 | ASSLRQGDQPQH
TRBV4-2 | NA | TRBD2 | ASSQDQAGEGTDTQY
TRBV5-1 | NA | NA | ASSLEAGSTYEQY
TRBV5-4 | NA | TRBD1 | ASSADRGRSEQY
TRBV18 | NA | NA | ASSSGANVLT
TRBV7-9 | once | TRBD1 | ASSTGQGSGTEAF
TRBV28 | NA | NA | ASLPSGRGETQY
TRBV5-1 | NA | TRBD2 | ASSLGLAGSTDTQY
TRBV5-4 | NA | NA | ASSLYGSSYNEQF
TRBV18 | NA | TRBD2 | ASSPRVKKRGPKDTQY
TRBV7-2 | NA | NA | ASSSQKGLEYEQY
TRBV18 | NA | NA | ASSPGIETYEQY
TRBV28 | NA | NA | ASSLSPGAWGYT
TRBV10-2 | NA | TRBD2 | ASIVAGGYNEQF
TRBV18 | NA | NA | ASSLKRLGSAGANVLT
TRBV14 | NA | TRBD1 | ASSQGPGGLGQPQH
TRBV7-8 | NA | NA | ASSLVLGSTQY
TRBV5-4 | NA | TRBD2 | ASSPRRTSGSGGNIQY
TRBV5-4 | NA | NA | ASSSELSGNTIY
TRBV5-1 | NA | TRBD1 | ASSLPRGQGPGLAQY
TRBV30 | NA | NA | AWSVRRQELGGYT
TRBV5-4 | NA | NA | ASSLGYRDSDGYT
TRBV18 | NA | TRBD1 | ASSPTGGVETQY
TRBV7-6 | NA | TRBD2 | ASSLVGSGGEQY
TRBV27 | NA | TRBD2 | ASSLAGGGEQY
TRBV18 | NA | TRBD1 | ASSPLRGPQETQY
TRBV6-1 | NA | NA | ASSLYQGPTEAF
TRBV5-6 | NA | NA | ASSLGVETNTGELF
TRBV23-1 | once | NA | ASSQSWWESTDTQY
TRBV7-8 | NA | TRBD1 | ASSPREQGISNQPQH
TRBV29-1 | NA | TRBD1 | SATRQGSSYEQY
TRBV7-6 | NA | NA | ASSLERGETQY
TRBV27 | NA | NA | ASSLSSRGGRGIYEQY
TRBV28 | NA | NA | ASSSPTQPQH
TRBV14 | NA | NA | ASSEFHAADTQY
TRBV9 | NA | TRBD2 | ASSVDGGRAPEQY